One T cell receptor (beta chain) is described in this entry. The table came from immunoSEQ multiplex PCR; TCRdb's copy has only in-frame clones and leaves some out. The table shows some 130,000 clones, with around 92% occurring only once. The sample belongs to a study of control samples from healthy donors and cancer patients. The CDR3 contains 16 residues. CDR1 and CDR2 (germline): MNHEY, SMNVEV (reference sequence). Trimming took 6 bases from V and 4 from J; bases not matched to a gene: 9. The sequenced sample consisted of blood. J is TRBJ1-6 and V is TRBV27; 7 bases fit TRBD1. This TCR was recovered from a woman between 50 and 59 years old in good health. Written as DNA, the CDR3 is TGTGCCAGCAGGAGACTACAGGGGACTTATAATTCACCCCTCCACTTT. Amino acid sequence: CASRRLQGTYNSPLHF.